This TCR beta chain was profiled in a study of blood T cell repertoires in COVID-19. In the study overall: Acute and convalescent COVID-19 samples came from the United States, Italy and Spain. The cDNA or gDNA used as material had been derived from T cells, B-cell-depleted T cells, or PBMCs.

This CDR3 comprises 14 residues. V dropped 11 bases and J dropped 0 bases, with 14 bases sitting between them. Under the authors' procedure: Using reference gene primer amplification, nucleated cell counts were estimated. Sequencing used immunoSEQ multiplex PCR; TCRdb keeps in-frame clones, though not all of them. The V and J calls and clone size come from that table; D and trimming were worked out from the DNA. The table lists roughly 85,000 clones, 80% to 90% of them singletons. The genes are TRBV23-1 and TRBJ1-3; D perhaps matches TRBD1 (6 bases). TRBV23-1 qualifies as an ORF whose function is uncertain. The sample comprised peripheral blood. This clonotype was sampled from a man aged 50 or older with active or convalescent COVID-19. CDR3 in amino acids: CAGTRGISGNTIYF. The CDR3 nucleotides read TGCGCCGGGACACGGGGTATCTCTGGAAACACCATATATTTT.